The table lists the clone carrying this T cell receptor (beta chain) with many counts. What it recognizes is unknown. The sample comes from a study of molecular identifiers for immune sequencing clone quantification. Whole-study findings and limits: Even with around 1 million naive cells present, spiked Jurkat TCR RNA from one cell was reportedly detectable. The study found clones above 20 RNA copies held over 98% of effector molecules and under 1% in naive cells.

The germline gives CDR1 SGHRS, CDR2 YFSETQ. This CDR3 has 12 amino acids. The germline V and J ends were trimmed by 5 bases and 1 base, with 7 bases remaining between them. Bulk TCR libraries were made with methods that had been previously described and with listed TCR primers. MiXCR, run by TCRdb on the PCR reads, gives a single entry per CDR3 protein. Of about 9,800 distinct CDR3 sequences in the sample, approximately 19% were seen once. The sequencing sample was made of naive CD8+ T cells from blood, with Jurkat cell RNA spiked in. Indicated subset: FACS-sorted CD8+CD4-CCR7+CD45RA+ naive T cells. The receptor comes from a human donor in good health. Some libraries in this study had Jurkat cell RNA spiked in. The chain recombines TRBV5-1 with TRBJ2-7; D ambiguous. This CDR3 is CASSAGSYEQYF. As DNA, the CDR3 is TGCGCCAGCAGTGCCGGATCCTACGAGCAGTACTTC.